This entry lists 13 T cell receptor beta chains sequenced from one sample in a study of T cell responses to AZD1222 COVID-19 vaccine. Sequencing used immunoSEQ multiplex PCR; TCRdb keeps in-frame clones, though not all of them. The sample includes some 170,000 clones, just over 90% of them seen just once. The specimen comprised peripheral blood, sampled on day 0 of AZD1222 vaccination. The receptors originated from an adult in good health.

The chain recombines TRBV27 with TRBJ1-1, with D hard to call. CDR1 and CDR2 (germline): MNHEY, SMNVEV (reference sequence). The V end was cut by 0 bases, the J end by 1 base, with 9 bases between. This CDR3 is 15 amino acids long. CDR3 in DNA: TGTGCCAGCAGTTTATCGAGGTCCGGGAACACTGAAGCTTTCTTT. Its translation: CASSLSRSGNTEAFF.

V and J are TRBV16 and TRBJ2-7; D unclear. The CDR3 extends over 12 amino acids. The germline V and J ends were trimmed by 1 base and 2 bases, with 3 bases remaining between them. Germline V gene lookup returns CDR1 KGHSY and CDR2 FQNENV. CDR3 sequence: CASSQFPYEQYF. The CDR3 nucleotides read TGTGCCAGCAGCCAATTTCCCTACGAGCAGTACTTC.

The chain is built from TRBV21-1 and TRBJ1-5; TRBD1, the table's D call, lacks a check against the DNA. TRBV21-1 is recorded as a pseudogene. There are 18 residues in the CDR3. The CDR3 sequence is CASSNTVDRRVQNQPQHF. In DNA form, the CDR3 reads TGTGCCAGCAGCAATACGGTAGACAGGCGGGTCCAAAATCAGCCCCAGCATTTT.

The V gene is TRBV27, the J gene TRBJ2-1, with 9 bases fitting TRBD2. The trim removed 2 bases at V and 7 bases at J, leaving 6 bases unmatched. Germline-derived CDR1 and CDR2 are MNHEY and SMNVEV (reference sequence). The CDR3 runs to 15 residues. The CDR3 sequence is CASSLASGVWNEQFF. CDR3 DNA sequence: TGTGCCAGCAGTTTAGCTAGCGGGGTATGGAATGAGCAGTTCTTC.

V gene TRBV5-1 combines with J gene TRBJ2-7; 10 positions match TRBD2. Trimming removed 1 base from V and 7 bases from J; junction bases left unmatched: 5. Germline assignment: CDR1 SGHRS and CDR2 YFSETQ. There are 14 residues in the CDR3. In nucleotides, the CDR3 is TGCGCCAGCAGCTTGACTAGCGGGATTGGTGAGCAGTACTTC. It is translated as CASSLTSGIGEQYF. Looking up the rest from reference TRBV5-1 and TRBJ2-7 gives the full variable domain: KAGVTQTPRYLIKTRGQQVTLSCSPISGHRSVSWYQQTPGQGLQFLFEYFSETQRNKGNFPGRFSGRQFSNSRSEMNVSTLELGDSALYLCASSLTSGIGEQYFGPGTRLTVT.

The genes are TRBV6-4 and TRBJ1-5; the D gene is possibly TRBD1 (5 bases). This CDR3 has 18 amino acids. Germline CDR1 is MRHNA and CDR2 is SNTAGT. V lost 3 bases and J 3 bases, leaving 21 bases between the germline ends. DNA for the CDR3: TGTGCCAGCAGTGAACCGCTAACCCCAGACAGCTACAATCAGCCCCAGCATTTT. It specifies CASSEPLTPDSYNQPQHF.

This clone is a singleton in its sample. The chain joins TRBV5-1 to TRBJ1-1; no reliable D call. Germline-derived CDR1 and CDR2 are SGHRS and YFSETQ. Trimming removed 2 bases from V and 10 bases from J, with 18 bases in between. This CDR3 has 14 amino acids. The CDR3: CASSFEGISVGAFF. CDR3 nucleotides: TGCGCCAGCAGCTTTGAGGGAATAAGCGTTGGAGCTTTCTTT. The full variable domain, its missing parts supplied by reference TRBV5-1 and TRBJ1-1, is KAGVTQTPRYLIKTRGQQVTLSCSPISGHRSVSWYQQTPGQGLQFLFEYFSETQRNKGNFPGRFSGRQFSNSRSEMNVSTLELGDSALYLCASSFEGISVGAFFGQGTRLTVV.

J is TRBJ2-7 and V is TRBV5-5; D may be TRBD2 (6 bases). Germline V gives CDR1 SGHKS, CDR2 YYEKEE (reference sequence). There are 14 residues in the CDR3. Trimming left V 0 bases short and J 3 bases short, with 10 bases between. DNA of the CDR3: TGTGCCAGCAGCTTGGTAGGACTAAACTACGAGCAGTACTTC. Encoded protein: CASSLVGLNYEQYF. Looking up the rest from reference TRBV5-5 and TRBJ2-7 gives the full variable domain: DAGVTQSPTHLIKTRGQQVTLRCSPISGHKSVSWYQQVLGQGPQFIFQYYEKEERGRGNFPDRFSARQFPNYSSELNVNALLLGDSALYLCASSLVGLNYEQYFGPGTRLTVT.

V and J are TRBV4-2 and TRBJ1-1; D ambiguous. Germline V CDR1 and CDR2: LGHNA, YNFKEQ. The CDR3 is 11 residues long. V lost 3 bases to trimming and J lost 1 base, with 0 bases between them. The CDR3 DNA reads as TGTGCCAGCAGCCAGAACACTGAAGCTTTCTTT. As protein: CASSQNTEAFF.

The genes are TRBV28 and TRBJ2-4; TRBD1 is a possible D gene (6 bases). Germline CDR1 reads MDHEN; CDR2 reads SYDVKM. The CDR3 consists of 15 residues. Trimming cost V 0 bases and J 8 bases, with 14 bases left between them. Written as DNA, the CDR3 is TGTGCCAGCAGTTTATGGGCAGGGGATGCTGACATTCAGTACTTC. Its protein is CASSLWAGDADIQYF.

This clone came up once. CDR3 in DNA: TGTGCCAGCAGTGCCCCCGCAGGGGTTGCCGGTAACTATGGCTACACCTTC. This gives the protein CASSAPAGVAGNYGYTF. This rearrangement joins TRBV27 to TRBJ1-2, with D perhaps TRBD1 (6 bases). This CDR3 region has 17 residues. V lost 5 bases and J 1 base, leaving 20 bases between the germline ends. The germline V gene has CDR1 MNHEY and CDR2 SMNVEV (reference sequence).

The V gene is TRBV27, the J gene TRBJ2-3; 7 bases are shared with TRBD2. Germline lookup yields CDR1 MNHEY and CDR2 SMNVEV (reference sequence). The CDR3 has 16 residues. V lost 5 bases to trimming and J lost 0 bases; unmatched junction nucleotides: 8. CDR3 bases: TGTGCCAGCAGTCTGATAGCGGGTTCTAGCACAGATACGCAGTATTTT. Protein: CASSLIAGSSTDTQYF.

This clone was counted at least ten times. The chain is built from TRBV19 and TRBJ2-2; TRBD1 matches 8 bases. Germline loops: CDR1 LNHDA, CDR2 SQIVND (reference sequence). Trimming removed 6 bases from V and 3 bases from J; junction bases left unmatched: 3. This CDR3 contains 14 residues. DNA of the CDR3: TGTGCCAGTAGAGTACAGGGGGACACCGGGGAGCTGTTTTTT. Translation: CASRVQGDTGELFF.